What follows is one T cell receptor beta chain and its context. This CDR3 is built from 17 residues. Assignment of participants to cohorts was predicated upon participant-reported clinical history. Cohort 3 donors were reported recovered after two negative PCRs, clearance, or symptom resolution. This sample stems from a study of blood T cell repertoires in COVID-19. Study context: The study drew acute and convalescent COVID-19 samples from the United States, Italy and Spain.

The method was immunoSEQ multiplex PCR; TCRdb's version includes in-frame clones alone and lacks a portion of them. Among a few hundred thousand clones, around 90% were seen once, and the ten largest hold roughly 18%. This TCR derives from a woman aged 25 to 39 who had recovered from COVID-19. The gene calls are TRBV21-1 and TRBJ2-3; the table gives TRBD2 as D, unverified against the DNA. TRBV21-1 is noted as a pseudogene. Sequenced sample: PBMCs or T cells enriched from blood (not recorded which). The CDR3 DNA reads as TGTGCCAGCAGCAAAGGGCCTCGGGGGGAGAAAAGAGATACGCAGTATTTT. This gives the protein CASSKGPRGEKRDTQYF.